The entry below gives a single TCR beta chain sequence along with its context. Amplification used 60 V beta primers and 13 J beta primers. Some clones are missing from TCRdb's copy, which holds only in-frame ones; the method was immunoSEQ multiplex PCR. The data hold about 92,000 clones, with about nine tenths observed a single time. CDR1 and CDR2 (germline): MNHEY, SVGAGI. V was pared by 5 bases and J by 4 bases, with 10 bases of the junction left unmatched. The CDR3 is 15 amino acids. This entry is derived from a study of glioma-infiltrating T cells after dendritic cell vaccination. The chain uses TRBV6-5 and TRBJ1-2; 7 positions agree with TRBD1. The sample consisted of blood, taken before dendritic cell vaccination. This TCR was recovered from a human donor with glioblastoma. CDR3 amino acids: CASSQQGPSSYGYTF. CDR3 bases: TGTGCCAGCAGTCAACAGGGGCCAAGTAGCTATGGCTACACCTTC.